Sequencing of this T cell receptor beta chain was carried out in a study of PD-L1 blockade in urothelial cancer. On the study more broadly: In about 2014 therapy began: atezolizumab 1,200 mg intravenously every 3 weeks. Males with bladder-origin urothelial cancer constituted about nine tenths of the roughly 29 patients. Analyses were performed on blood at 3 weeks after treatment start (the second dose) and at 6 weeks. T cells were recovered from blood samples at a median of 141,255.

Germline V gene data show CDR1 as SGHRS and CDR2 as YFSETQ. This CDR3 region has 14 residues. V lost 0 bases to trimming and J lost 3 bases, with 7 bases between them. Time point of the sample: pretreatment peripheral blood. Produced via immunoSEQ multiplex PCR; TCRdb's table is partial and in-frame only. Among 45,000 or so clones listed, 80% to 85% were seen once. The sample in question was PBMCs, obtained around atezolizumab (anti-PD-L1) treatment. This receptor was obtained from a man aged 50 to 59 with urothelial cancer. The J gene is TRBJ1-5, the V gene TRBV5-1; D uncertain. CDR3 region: CASSLGGINQPQHF. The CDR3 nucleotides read TGCGCCAGCAGCTTGGGAGGGATCAATCAGCCCCAGCATTTT.